One and the same sample provided the 8 T cell receptor beta chains below, sequenced in a study of cytomegalovirus exposure and HLA in healthy donors. PCR employed 60 Vbeta and 13 Jbeta primers. Generated by immunoSEQ multiplex PCR, the TCRdb table keeps only in-frame clones and is missing some. The sample has more than 80,000 clones; approximately 79% are singletons. Sequenced: PBMCs. All receptors derive from a woman aged 60-75 years in good health and CMV-seropositive.

The rearrangement links TRBV7-2 to TRBJ2-5; the D gene is possibly TRBD1 (6 bases). The end of the DNA aligns better with TRBJ2-7, so the J call may be wrong. The germline V gene encodes CDR1 SGHTA and CDR2 FQGNSA. This CDR3 has 15 residues. CDR3 region: CASRVTGISSYEQYF. The DNA for the CDR3 is TGTGCCAGCAGAGTTACAGGGATTAGCTCCTACGAGCAGTACTTC.

The rearrangement links TRBV28 to TRBJ2-7, with D possibly TRBD1 on 5 matching bases. CDR1 MDHEN and CDR2 SYDVKM come from the germline V gene. The CDR3 is 13 residues long. With 6 bases removed from V and 3 bases from J, the gap between germline ends came to 12 bases. CDR3 in DNA: TGTGCCAGCAGCTTGGGGCGGAACTACGAGCAGTACTTC. Amino acid sequence: CASSLGRNYEQYF.

The chain is built from TRBV11-3 and TRBJ2-1; D might be TRBD1 (5 bases). CDR1 is SGHNT, CDR2 YENEEA, per germline. The CDR3 runs 13 residues. V gave up 5 bases and J gave up 7 bases, with 12 bases separating them. CDR3 in amino acids: CASSEQGSNEQFF. CDR3 bases: TGTGCCAGCAGCGAGCAGGGTTCGAATGAGCAGTTCTTC.

A single count supports this clone. The chain uses TRBV5-6 and TRBJ2-1, with D uncertain. Germline assignment: CDR1 SGHDT and CDR2 YYEEEE. This CDR3 spans 14 amino acids. V lost 5 bases and J lost 8, with 17 bases in between. The CDR3 region is CASSLGGSFDEQFF. CDR3 DNA: TGTGCCAGCAGTCTAGGTGGTAGCTTCGATGAGCAGTTCTTC. Together with reference TRBV5-6 and TRBJ2-1, the CDR3 gives the full variable domain: DAGVTQSPTHLIKTRGQQVTLRCSPKSGHDTVSWYQQALGQGPQFIFQYYEEEERQRGNFPDRFSGHQFPNYSSELNVNALLLGDSALYLCASSLGGSFDEQFFGPGTRLTVL.

The sample holds one count of this clone. V is TRBV28 and J is TRBJ1-2; maybe TRBD1 (6 bases). Deletions cut 6 bases from V and 6 bases from J, with 11 bases between. Germline values: CDR1 MDHEN, CDR2 SYDVKM. The CDR3 covers 12 residues. CDR3 sequence reads: CASRQGFDGYTF. The CDR3 DNA sequence: TGTGCCAGCAGACAGGGCTTTGATGGCTACACCTTC.

Points on this clone: The sample holds other DNA sequences that translate to the same CDR3. This chain uses TRBV27 with TRBJ2-7, with 7 positions matching TRBD1. V was clipped by 6 bases and J by 3 bases; unmatched bases: 11. This CDR3 is 15 amino acids long. Germline CDR1 is MNHEY and CDR2 is SMNVEV (reference sequence). In DNA, the CDR3 is TGTGCCAGCAGACCATACCGGGACAGCAACTACGAGCAGTACTTC. It codes for CASRPYRDSNYEQYF.

Regarding this clone: Compared with germline, one end of the junction differs, possibly owing to a read error. The V call is TRBV7-9, the J call TRBJ2-6; a possible D gene is TRBD2 (5 bases). The CDR3 is 18 amino acids. CDR1 SEHNR and CDR2 FQNEAQ come from the germline V gene (reference sequence). CDR3 loop: CSSSLSGGFRSGANVLTF. The CDR3, as DNA: TGTTCCAGCAGCTTAAGCGGCGGGTTTCGCTCTGGGGCCAACGTCCTGACTTTC.

The chain combines TRBV7-3 with TRBJ2-2, with TRBD1 as a possible D gene (6 bases). CDR3 length: 15 amino acids. With 6 bases removed from V and 4 bases from J, the gap between germline ends came to 15 bases. CDR1 and CDR2 (germline): SGHTA, FQGTGA. CDR3 sequence: CASRKTGYFTGELFF. The CDR3 DNA reads as TGTGCCAGCAGAAAGACAGGCTACTTCACCGGGGAGCTGTTTTTT.